Presented here are 25 T cell receptor beta chains from one specimen sequenced in a study of radiation and T cells in renal cell carcinoma. TCRdb keeps only in-frame clones here, not all; method: immunoSEQ multiplex PCR. The table has some 150,000 clones, around 78% seen once; the top ten hold 20% to 25%. Time point defined: baseline pretreatment blood. Described treatment: 15 Gy SBRT to primary tumor, nephrectomy 4 weeks later. The input for sequencing was blood, taken from a patient whose treatment included radiotherapy and nephrectomy. Receptors originate from a woman aged 45-65 years with renal cell carcinoma.

This clone has a handful of counts. The chain joins TRBV6-7 to TRBJ1-1, with D maybe TRBD1 (5 bases). TRBV6-7 is known as an ORF, though its function is uncertain. Trimming took 6 bases from V and 5 from J, leaving 10 bases between them. This CDR3 has 12 amino acids. The CDR3 loop reads CASSYGGTEAFF. The DNA for the CDR3 is TGTGCCAGCAGCTACGGGGGGACTGAAGCTTTCTTT.

The CDR3 DNA reads as TGTGCCAGCAGGATGACGGTTGATTCACCCCTCCACTTT. This encodes CASRMTVDSPLHF. The chain has TRBV6-6 and TRBJ1-6; D is uncertain. Trimming removed 6 bases at V and 8 bases at J, with 11 bases between. This CDR3 spans 13 amino acids. Germline lookup yields CDR1 MNHNY and CDR2 SVGAGI (reference sequence).

The chain carries TRBV7-2 and TRBJ1-4, with TRBD1 as a possible D gene (5 bases). Germline CDR1 is SGHTA and CDR2 is FQGNSA. Trimming pared 5 bases from V and 5 bases from J, leaving 21 bases between. This CDR3 has 17 amino acids. CDR3 amino acids: CASSQTGTRIGNEKLFF. The CDR3 DNA reads as TGTGCCAGCAGCCAAACCGGGACCCGAATAGGGAATGAAAAACTGTTTTTT.

This chain joins TRBV15 and TRBJ2-5, with D unresolved. V was shortened by 3 bases and J by 0 bases, with 8 bases between the two germline ends. CDR3 length: 14 amino acids. CDR1 is LNHNV and CDR2 is YYDKDF in the germline V gene (reference sequence). CDR3 in DNA: TGTGCCACCAGCAGGGTCCAGTACCAAGAGACCCAGTACTTC. Its translation: CATSRVQYQETQYF.

V is TRBV6-6 and J is TRBJ1-2; D gene uncertain. Germline V gives CDR1 MNHNY, CDR2 SVGAGI (reference sequence). CDR3 size: 14 residues. Between the trimmed V and J ends, which lost 1 base and 3 bases, there was a span of 9 bases. DNA of the CDR3: TGTGCCAGCAGTTACTTGGACCGAGACTATGGCTACACCTTC. Its translation is CASSYLDRDYGYTF.

This chain uses TRBV6-5 with TRBJ2-1, with D possibly being TRBD2 (5 bases). CDR1 is MNHEY, CDR2 SVGAGI, per germline. The CDR3 totals 14 residues. Trimming cost V 6 bases and J 6 bases, with 15 bases left between them. The CDR3 coding sequence is TGTGCCAGCAGCCTCGGGATAGCTAGCAATGAGCAGTTCTTC. Translating gives CASSLGIASNEQFF.

The gene calls are TRBV2 and TRBJ2-1, with 9 positions matching TRBD1. V trimming: 9 bases; J trimming: 7 bases; junction bases outside the gene matches: 10. The germline CDR1 and CDR2 sequences are SNHLY and FYNNEI. The CDR3 consists of 14 residues. CDR3 protein: CARSGTGMNNEQFF. The DNA for the CDR3 is TGTGCCAGGAGCGGGACAGGGATGAATAATGAGCAGTTCTTC.

The gene calls are TRBV6-5 and TRBJ2-4; 12 positions agree with TRBD1. The CDR3 is 15 residues long. Germline CDR1 reads MNHEY; CDR2 reads SVGAGI. V trimming: 5 bases; J trimming: 7 bases; junction bases outside the gene matches: 6. CDR3 amino acids: CASSSGTGGTNIQYF. The CDR3 nucleotides are TGTGCCAGCAGTAGCGGGACAGGGGGCACGAACATTCAGTACTTC.

The chain has TRBV6-6 and TRBJ1-5, with D perhaps TRBD1 (5 bases). The V end lost 2 bases, the J end lost 6 bases, and 14 bases lay between the germline ends. The CDR3 consists of 15 residues. Germline lookup yields CDR1 MNHNY and CDR2 SVGAGI (reference sequence). The CDR3 bases are TGTGCCAGCAGTTACAGCCAGGGAGGAGGTCAGCCCCAGCATTTT. This codes for CASSYSQGGGQPQHF.

The chain is built from TRBV14 and TRBJ2-2; D uncertain. Germline CDR1 reads SGHDN; CDR2 reads FVKESK. This CDR3 is 14 amino acids long. The V end lost 0 bases, the J end lost 6 bases, and 8 bases lay between the germline ends. The CDR3 spells CASSQDLASGELFF. The CDR3 coding sequence is TGTGCCAGCAGCCAAGATCTGGCGTCCGGGGAGCTGTTTTTT.

The chain recombines TRBV4-1 with TRBJ1-1, with D hard to call. Between the trimmed V and J ends, which lost 2 bases and 3 bases, there was a span of 7 bases. The CDR3 runs to 13 residues. Germline V CDR1 and CDR2: MGHRA, YSYEKL. The chain's CDR3 is CASSQLRDTEAFF. CDR3 nucleotides: TGCGCCAGCAGCCAACTCCGGGACACTGAAGCTTTCTTT.

This rearrangement joins TRBV7-2 to TRBJ1-2; D is ambiguous. The CDR3 is 15 amino acids. V was shortened by 4 bases and J by 7 bases, with 19 bases between the two germline ends. The germline V gene has CDR1 SGHTA and CDR2 FQGNSA. The DNA of the CDR3 is TGTGCCAGCAGCTCATCCGGGATCCAAGGACGTGGCTACACCTTC. Its translation is CASSSSGIQGRGYTF.

V and J are TRBV29-1 and TRBJ2-2; D possibly corresponds to TRBD1 (6 bases). CDR1 SQVTM and CDR2 ANQGSEA come from the germline V gene. The CDR3 length is 14 residues. The ends were cut back, 5 bases at V and 7 bases at J, with 17 bases in the middle. In nucleotides, the CDR3 is TGCAGCGTTCGAAAAGGGGGTTTGGGCGGGGAGCTGTTTTTT. Amino acids: CSVRKGGLGGELFF.

The chain carries TRBV4-1 and TRBJ1-4; TRBD1 is a possible D gene (5 bases). Germline loops: CDR1 MGHRA, CDR2 YSYEKL. The germline V and J ends were trimmed by 0 bases and 12 bases, with 11 bases remaining between them. The CDR3 runs to 13 residues. The CDR3 bases are TGCGCCAGCAGCCAAGATTGGGGGGGAGAACTGTTTTTT. Amino acid sequence: CASSQDWGGELFF.

The CDR3: CASSSIGDTEAFF. The CDR3, as DNA: TGTGCCAGCAGCTCGATAGGCGACACTGAAGCTTTCTTT. The V gene is TRBV7-6, the J gene TRBJ1-1; no firm D call. The CDR3 totals 13 residues. Trimming cost V 4 bases and J 3 bases, with 9 bases left between them. The germline CDR1 and CDR2 sequences are SGHVS and FNYEAQ.

CDR3 sequence reads: CASSLGQGPYEQYF. CDR3 sequence (DNA): TGTGCCAGCAGCTTGGGACAGGGCCCCTACGAGCAGTACTTC. The chain recombines TRBV5-6 with TRBJ2-7; 7 bases agree with TRBD1. Per the germline V gene, CDR1 is SGHDT and CDR2 is YYEEEE. The CDR3 length is 14 residues. The trim removed 0 bases at V and 2 bases at J, leaving 2 bases unmatched.

The V call is TRBV14, the J call TRBJ2-6; no reliable D call. The germline CDR1 and CDR2 sequences are SGHDN and FVKESK. V was cut by 3 bases and J by 4 bases, with 7 bases left in between. This CDR3 is 14 amino acids long. The CDR3 nucleotides read TGTGCCAGCAGCCAGCCCTTGGGGGCCAACGTCCTGACTTTC. Translated: CASSQPLGANVLTF.

V is TRBV27 and J is TRBJ1-2, with 7 nucleotides matching TRBD1. The CDR3 loop spans 15 amino acids. V trimming: 2 bases; J trimming: 3 bases; junction bases outside the gene matches: 6. Germline V gene sequence: CDR1 MNHEY, CDR2 SMNVEV (reference sequence). Here the CDR3 reads CASSLGVGTDYGYTF. CDR3 nucleotides: TGTGCCAGCAGTTTAGGCGTCGGGACAGACTATGGCTACACCTTC.

The J gene is TRBJ2-1, the V gene TRBV10-3; D is perhaps TRBD2 (6 bases). Trimming took 4 bases from V and 5 from J, leaving 12 bases between them. The CDR3 contains 14 residues. Germline CDR1 is ENHRY and CDR2 is SYGVKD. The CDR3 DNA sequence: TGTGCCATCAGTGGACCGACTAGGGACAATGAGCAGTTCTTC. This gives the protein CAISGPTRDNEQFF.

The gene calls are TRBV12-5 and TRBJ1-2; tentative D call: TRBD1 (5 bases). The CDR3 is 13 residues long. Germline V gene lookup returns CDR1 LGHNT and CDR2 FRNRAP. The V gene lost 2 bases and the J gene lost 5 bases, with 9 bases spanning the gap. The CDR3 region has the DNA TGTGCTAGTGGTTTGTCAGGGAAGTATGGCTACACCTTC. Translated: CASGLSGKYGYTF.

The genes are TRBV7-2 and TRBJ1-2, with D perhaps TRBD1 (6 bases). V lost 5 bases to trimming and J lost 6 bases, with 19 bases between them. CDR1 and CDR2 (germline): SGHTA, FQGNSA. The CDR3 contains 15 residues. The CDR3 region has the DNA TGTGCCAGCAGCATACGAAGGGACACCGGAGATGGCTACACCTTC. Its translation is CASSIRRDTGDGYTF.

This clone was observed a handful of times. The chain uses TRBV19 and TRBJ1-1; no reliable D call. The V end was cut by 1 base, the J end by 0 bases, with 9 bases between. The germline CDR1 and CDR2 sequences are LNHDA and SQIVND (reference sequence). CDR3 length: 15 residues. The CDR3 loop is CASSIVRVLNTEAFF. In DNA form, the CDR3 reads TGTGCCAGTAGTATAGTGAGGGTTCTGAACACTGAAGCTTTCTTT.

This clone was found once. The gene calls are TRBV11-3 and TRBJ2-6; no firm D call. Germline CDR1 and CDR2: SGHNT and YENEEA. Trimming took off 1 base at V and 0 bases at J, with 4 bases between the two ends. This CDR3 contains 15 residues. The CDR3 region is CASSLVPSGANVLTF. CDR3 bases: TGTGCCAGCAGCTTAGTGCCCTCTGGGGCCAACGTCCTGACTTTC. The full variable domain, completed using reference TRBV11-3 and TRBJ2-6, is EAGVVQSPRYKIIEKKQPVAFWCNPISGHNTLYWYLQNLGQGPELLIRYENEEAVDDSQLPKDRFSAERLKGVDSTLKIQPAELGDSAVYLCASSLVPSGANVLTFGAGSRLTVL.

The rearrangement joins TRBV25-1 to TRBJ2-3; the D is unclear. CDR3 length: 15 amino acids. The V gene's germline CDR1 is MGHDK and CDR2 SYGVNS. Between the trimmed V and J ends, which lost 2 bases and 4 bases, there was a span of 13 bases. The CDR3 bases are TGTGCCAGCAGTGAACCTGGGCCCGTGGCAGATACGCAGTATTTT. This translates into CASSEPGPVADTQYF. Based on the CDR3 plus reference TRBV25-1 and TRBJ2-3, the full variable domain is EADIYQTPRYLVIGTGKKITLECSQTMGHDKMYWYQQDPGMELHLIHYSYGVNSTEKGDLSSESTVSRIRTEHFPLTLESARPSHTSQYLCASSEPGPVADTQYFGPGTRLTVL.

The J gene is TRBJ2-7, the V gene TRBV4-2; D perhaps matches TRBD1 (6 bases). Germline V CDR1 and CDR2: LGHNA, YNFKEQ. Trimming stripped 4 bases from V and 2 bases from J, with 18 bases between. The CDR3 is 16 amino acids. The DNA for the CDR3 is TGTGCCAGCAGCCGAGAGAATGGGGGCCTTGCCTACGAGCAGTACTTC. Translating it yields CASSRENGGLAYEQYF.